The 13 T cell receptor beta chains in this list originate from one sample, sequenced in a study of blood T cell repertoires in COVID-19. Using immunoSEQ multiplex PCR, the repertoire was profiled, and TCRdb retains in-frame clones only, with some absent. The sample contains tens of thousands of clones, roughly 74% of which appear only once. Sequencing was carried out using peripheral blood. The receptor source for this set is a woman of 80 years or more with acute or convalescent COVID-19.

The CDR3 is CASSKEGTGGLSAHF. CDR3 nucleotides: TGTGCCAGCAGCAAAGAGGGGACAGGGGGCCTAAGTGCGCATTTT. The J gene is TRBJ1-5, the V gene TRBV21-1; the table's D call of TRBD1 was not tested on the DNA. TRBV21-1 is described as a pseudogene. This CDR3 region has 15 residues.

The J gene is TRBJ2-5, the V gene TRBV7-2, with TRBD1 identical over 8 bases. There are 15 residues in the CDR3. J lost 5 bases, V lost 5 bases, and 10 bases had no gene match. CDR1 SGHTA and CDR2 FQGNSA come from the germline V gene. The CDR3 DNA is TGTGCCAGCAGCGTCCAGACAGGGGCTGAGGAGACCCAGTACTTC. Encoded protein: CASSVQTGAEETQYF. The full variable domain, its missing parts supplied by reference TRBV7-2 and TRBJ2-5, is GAGVSQSPSNKVTEKGKDVELRCDPISGHTALYWYRQSLGQGLEFLIYFQGNSAPDKSGLPSDRFSAERTGGSVSTLTIQRTQQEDSAVYLCASSVQTGAEETQYFGPGTRLLVL.

This clone has a single count. CDR3 region: CASSPGVRETQYF. The CDR3 region has the DNA TGTGCCAGCAGCCCAGGCGTCAGGGAGACCCAGTACTTC. The V gene is TRBV7-9, the J gene TRBJ2-5; D is undetermined. This CDR3 comprises 13 residues. Trimming pared 5 bases from V and 5 bases from J, leaving 12 bases between. Germline values: CDR1 SEHNR, CDR2 FQNEAQ (reference sequence).

The chain has TRBV6-2 or TRBV6-3 and TRBJ2-7; tentative D call: TRBD1 (5 bases). There are 15 residues in the CDR3. V lost 6 bases, J lost 3 bases, and 18 bases lay in between. Germline V lookup: CDR1 MNHEY, CDR2 SVGEGT. Here the CDR3 DNA reads TGTGCCAGCAGCCGCCAGGGCCCGCGACACTACGAGCAGTACTTC. Amino acids: CASSRQGPRHYEQYF.

This chain uses TRBV7-9 with TRBJ2-3, with TRBD2 as a possible D gene (6 bases). The CDR3 sequence is 14 residues long. The germline V gene encodes CDR1 SEHNR and CDR2 FQNEAQ (reference sequence). Trimming removed 3 bases at V and 4 bases at J, with 11 bases between. The CDR3 loop reads CASSLGGAADTQYF. As DNA, the CDR3 is TGTGCCAGCAGCTTGGGGGGAGCCGCAGATACGCAGTATTTT.

The chain joins TRBV9 to TRBJ1-2, with D possibly matching TRBD1 (5 bases). The CDR3 extends over 14 amino acids. Per germline, CDR1 SGDLS and CDR2 YYNGEE. V lost 0 bases and J 1 base, leaving 7 bases between the germline ends. The CDR3 coding sequence is TGTGCCAGCAGCGTAGGACAGAATAACTATGGCTACACCTTC. Its protein is CASSVGQNNYGYTF.

This clone was observed a few times. The chain recombines TRBV28 with TRBJ2-1; 8 bases are a match to TRBD2. Germline V CDR1 and CDR2: MDHEN, SYDVKM. The length of the CDR3 is 15 residues. V gave up 5 bases and J gave up 4 bases; unmatched junction bases: 7. The DNA for the CDR3 is TGTGCCAGCAGTGTAGCGGGGACTAGGTACAATGAGCAGTTCTTC. This encodes CASSVAGTRYNEQFF.

This clone appeared once. This sequence joins TRBV19 and TRBJ2-2, with 15 bases aligning to TRBD2. The germline V gene has CDR1 LNHDA and CDR2 SQIVND (reference sequence). After removal of 4 bases from V and 6 bases from J, the junction contained 9 bases not matched to a gene. The CDR3 contains 18 residues. The CDR3, as DNA: TGTGCCAGTAGTAGGACTAGCGGGAGGGACCGGGGACCCGGGGAGCTGTTTTTT. Its protein is CASSRTSGRDRGPGELFF.

The chain uses TRBV6-2 or TRBV6-3 and TRBJ2-1; D is unclear. Germline CDR1 reads MNHEY; CDR2 reads SVGEGT. Deletions cut 0 bases from V and 8 bases from J, with 17 bases between. The length of the CDR3 is 16 residues. CDR3 sequence reads: CASSYSRSVGHYEQFF. The CDR3 DNA follows: TGTGCCAGCAGTTACTCGAGGAGCGTCGGTCATTATGAGCAGTTCTTC.

V gene TRBV5-6 combines with J gene TRBJ1-1, with D unclear. The CDR3 contains 13 residues. From germline, CDR1 is SGHDT and CDR2 YYEEEE. V lost 5 bases to trimming and J lost 6 bases, with 14 bases between them. The DNA of the CDR3 is TGTGCCAGCAGTCCCTGGGAGAGCCCTGAAGCTTTCTTT. Residues: CASSPWESPEAFF.

This chain connects TRBV5-1 to TRBJ2-3, with TRBD1 as a possible D gene (5 bases). This CDR3 is built from 17 residues. Looked up from germline, CDR1 is SGHRS and CDR2 is YFSETQ. The germline V and J ends were trimmed by 0 bases and 1 base, with 15 bases remaining between them. CDR3 bases: TGCGCCAGCAGCTTGGCCATGGACACGGTGGGCACAGATACGCAGTATTTT. Its translation is CASSLAMDTVGTDTQYF. Supplemented by reference TRBV5-1 and TRBJ2-3, the full variable domain reads KAGVTQTPRYLIKTRGQQVTLSCSPISGHRSVSWYQQTPGQGLQFLFEYFSETQRNKGNFPGRFSGRQFSNSRSEMNVSTLELGDSALYLCASSLAMDTVGTDTQYFGPGTRLTVL.

J is TRBJ2-7 and V is TRBV18; tentatively, D is TRBD1 (6 bases). The CDR3 totals 14 residues. The germline V and J ends were trimmed by 6 bases and 4 bases, with 16 bases remaining between them. CDR1 and CDR2 from the germline V gene are KGHSH and LQKENI. CDR3 DNA sequence: TGTGCCAGCTCCAAGGGGACACTTGAGTACGAGCAGTACTTC. Its translation is CASSKGTLEYEQYF.

The V and J genes are TRBV5-6 and TRBJ2-2; D is ambiguous. Germline V lookup: CDR1 SGHDT, CDR2 YYEEEE. Deletions cut 1 base from V and 5 bases from J, with 15 bases between. The CDR3 spans 16 residues. The CDR3 DNA is TGTGCCAGCAGCTTGTGGGCAGGAATTCAAACCGGGGAGCTGTTTTTT. This sequence encodes CASSLWAGIQTGELFF.